This TCR beta chain was obtained from a study of blood T cell repertoires in COVID-19. At the level of the study: Nucleic acid was either cDNA or gDNA, and it came from T cells, B-cell-depleted T cells, or PBMCs.

Per the original methods: Estimation of nucleated cell counts was performed using reference gene primer amplification. TCRdb keeps only in-frame clones here, not all; method: immunoSEQ multiplex PCR. The V and J calls and clone size come from that table; D and trimming were worked out from the DNA. This sample has around 99,000 clones, with 84% found just once. V dropped 7 bases and J dropped 1; count of bases not matched to a gene: 9. CDR3 size: 16 residues. Looked up from germline, CDR1 is LNHDA and CDR2 is SQIVND (reference sequence). V is TRBV19 and J is TRBJ1-1, with 10 bases aligning to TRBD1. The sample comprised peripheral blood. The sequence was obtained from a woman older than 75 with active or convalescent COVID-19. The CDR3 nucleotides read TGTGCCAGTACTCCCCCGGGACAGGGGTCGAACACTGAAGCTTTCTTT. Encoded protein: CASTPPGQGSNTEAFF. The complete variable domain, with remaining parts taken from reference TRBV19 and TRBJ1-1, reads DGGITQSPKYLFRKEGQNVTLSCEQNLNHDAMYWYRQDPGQGLRLIYYSQIVNDFQKGDIAEGYSVSREKKESFPLTVTSAQKNPTAFYLCASTPPGQGSNTEAFFGQGTRLTVV.